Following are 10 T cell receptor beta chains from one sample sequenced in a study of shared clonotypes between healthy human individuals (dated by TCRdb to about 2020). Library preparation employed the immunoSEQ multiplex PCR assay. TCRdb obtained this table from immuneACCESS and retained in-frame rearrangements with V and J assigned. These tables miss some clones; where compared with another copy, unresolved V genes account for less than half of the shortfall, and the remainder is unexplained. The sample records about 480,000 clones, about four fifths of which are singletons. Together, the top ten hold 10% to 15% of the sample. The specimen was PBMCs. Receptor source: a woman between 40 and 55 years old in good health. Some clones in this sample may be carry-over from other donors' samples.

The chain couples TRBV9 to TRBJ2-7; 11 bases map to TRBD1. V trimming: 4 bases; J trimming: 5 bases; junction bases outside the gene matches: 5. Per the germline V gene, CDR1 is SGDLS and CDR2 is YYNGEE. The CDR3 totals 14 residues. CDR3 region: CASSPTDRGHEQYF. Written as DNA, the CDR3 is TGTGCCAGCAGCCCGACGGACAGGGGGCACGAGCAGTACTTC.

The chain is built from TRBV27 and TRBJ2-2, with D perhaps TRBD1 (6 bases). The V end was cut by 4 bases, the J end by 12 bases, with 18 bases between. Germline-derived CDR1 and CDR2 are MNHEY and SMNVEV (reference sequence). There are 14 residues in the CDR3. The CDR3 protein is CASSWEYDQGQLFF. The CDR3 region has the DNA TGTGCCAGCAGTTGGGAATACGATCAGGGGCAGCTGTTTTTT.

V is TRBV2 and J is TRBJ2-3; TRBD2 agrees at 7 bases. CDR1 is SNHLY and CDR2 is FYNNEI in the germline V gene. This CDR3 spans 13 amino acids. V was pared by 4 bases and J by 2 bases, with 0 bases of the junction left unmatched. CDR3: CASSGDYTDTQYF. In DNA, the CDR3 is TGTGCCAGCAGTGGGGACTACACAGATACGCAGTATTTT.

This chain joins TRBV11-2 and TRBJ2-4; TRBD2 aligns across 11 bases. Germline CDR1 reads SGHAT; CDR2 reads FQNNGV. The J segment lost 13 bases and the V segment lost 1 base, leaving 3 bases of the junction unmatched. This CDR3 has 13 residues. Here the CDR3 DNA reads TGTGCCAGCAGCTTAGTACTAGCGGGAGAACAGTACTTC. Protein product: CASSLVLAGEQYF.

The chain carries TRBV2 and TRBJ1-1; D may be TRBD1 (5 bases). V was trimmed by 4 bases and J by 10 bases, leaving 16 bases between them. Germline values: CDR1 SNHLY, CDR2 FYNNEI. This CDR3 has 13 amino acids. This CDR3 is CASSGGQAGGAFF. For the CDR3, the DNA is TGTGCCAGCAGTGGGGGCCAGGCGGGTGGAGCTTTCTTT.

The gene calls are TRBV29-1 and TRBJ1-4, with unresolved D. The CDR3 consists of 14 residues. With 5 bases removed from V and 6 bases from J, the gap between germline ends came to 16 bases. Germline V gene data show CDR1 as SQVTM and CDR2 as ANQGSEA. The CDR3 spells CSVFTRPPHEKLFF. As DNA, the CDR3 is TGCAGCGTTTTCACCAGGCCTCCTCATGAAAAACTGTTTTTT.

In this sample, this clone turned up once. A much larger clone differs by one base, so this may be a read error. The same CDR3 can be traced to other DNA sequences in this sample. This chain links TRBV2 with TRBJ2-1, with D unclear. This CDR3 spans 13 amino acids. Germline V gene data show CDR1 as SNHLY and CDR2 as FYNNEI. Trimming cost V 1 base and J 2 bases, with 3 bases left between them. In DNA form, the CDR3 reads TGTGCCAGCAGTGAAGAGGCCTACAATGAGCAGTTCTTC. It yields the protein CASSEEAYNEQFF.

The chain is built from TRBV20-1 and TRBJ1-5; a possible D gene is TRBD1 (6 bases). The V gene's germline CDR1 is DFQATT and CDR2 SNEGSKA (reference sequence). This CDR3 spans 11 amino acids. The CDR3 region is CGMGGDQPQHF. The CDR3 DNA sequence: TGCGGGATGGGGGGCGATCAGCCCCAGCATTTT.

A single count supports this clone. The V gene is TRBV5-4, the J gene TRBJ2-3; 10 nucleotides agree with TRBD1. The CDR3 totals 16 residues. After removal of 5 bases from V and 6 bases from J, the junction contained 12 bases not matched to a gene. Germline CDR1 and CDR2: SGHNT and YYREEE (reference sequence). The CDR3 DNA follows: TGTGCCAGCAGAGGCTCACCCGGACAGGGGGGCGATACGCAGTATTTT. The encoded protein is CASRGSPGQGGDTQYF. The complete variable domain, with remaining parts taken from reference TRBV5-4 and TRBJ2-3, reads ETGVTQSPTHLIKTRGQQVTLRCSSQSGHNTVSWYQQALGQGPQFIFQYYREEENGRGNFPPRFSGLQFPNYSSELNVNALELDDSALYLCASRGSPGQGGDTQYFGPGTRLTVL.

This CDR3 is CASSLGQGYGYTF. The CDR3 DNA follows: TGTGCCAGCAGCTTGGGCCAGGGATATGGCTACACCTTC. The chain links TRBV11-1 to TRBJ1-2; TRBD1 might be the D (5 bases). CDR1 SGHAT and CDR2 FQDESV come from the germline V gene (reference sequence). This CDR3 has 13 amino acids. V was cut by 3 bases and J by 5 bases, with 10 bases left in between.